The following is a T cell receptor beta chain sequence with its context. As yet, its antigen is unknown. This specimen comes from a study of OX40 agonist ivuxolimab in advanced cancers. Study details: People in dose escalation had one of these cancers: hepatocellular carcinoma, melanoma, renal cell or head and neck cancer. One hepatocellular carcinoma and two cutaneous melanoma patients partially responded. Findings of the study overall: Clonal expansion was seen in CD4+ and CD8+ blood T cells by week 6 at 0.1 to 3.0 mg/kg. Partial responders receiving 0.1-3.0 mg/kg showed among the lowest clonal expansion.

The protocol was immunoSEQ multiplex PCR, while the TCRdb copy is restricted to in-frame clones and leaves out a portion. The sample lists approximately 64,000 clones, about 87% seen once, with under 3.5% in the top ten. CDR1 and CDR2 (germline): MNHEY, SMNVEV (reference sequence). The CDR3 runs to 17 residues. Trimming took 2 bases from V and 0 from J; bases not matched to a gene: 4. This clonotype was obtained from an adult with an advanced solid tumor such as melanoma, head and neck, liver or kidney cancer. The source was CD4+ or CD8+ T cells sorted from blood, collected in a trial of the OX40 agonist ivuxolimab. The chain is built from TRBV27 and TRBJ2-6; the match to TRBD2 covers 7 bases. The CDR3 loop reads CASSLKRDHSGANVLTF. The CDR3 DNA follows: TGTGCCAGCAGTTTAAAGCGGGATCACTCTGGGGCCAACGTCCTGACTTTC.